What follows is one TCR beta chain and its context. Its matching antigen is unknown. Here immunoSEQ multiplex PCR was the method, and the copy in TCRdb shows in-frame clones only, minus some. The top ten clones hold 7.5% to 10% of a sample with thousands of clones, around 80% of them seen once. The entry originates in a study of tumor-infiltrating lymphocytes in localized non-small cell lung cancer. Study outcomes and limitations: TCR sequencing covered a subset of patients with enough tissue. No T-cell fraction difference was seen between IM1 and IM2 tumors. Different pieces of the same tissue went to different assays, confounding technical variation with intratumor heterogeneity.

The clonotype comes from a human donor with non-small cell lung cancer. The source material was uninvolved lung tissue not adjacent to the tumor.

Here the CDR3 reads CASSGGQFTDTQYF. CDR3 DNA: TGTGCCAGCAGCGGGGGACAGTTCACAGATACGCAGTATTTT. The J gene is TRBJ2-3, the V gene TRBV5-4, with 7 bases that match TRBD1. This CDR3 spans 14 amino acids. Germline-derived CDR1 and CDR2 are SGHNT and YYREEE (reference sequence). After removal of 4 bases from V and 2 bases from J, the junction contained 4 bases not matched to a gene.